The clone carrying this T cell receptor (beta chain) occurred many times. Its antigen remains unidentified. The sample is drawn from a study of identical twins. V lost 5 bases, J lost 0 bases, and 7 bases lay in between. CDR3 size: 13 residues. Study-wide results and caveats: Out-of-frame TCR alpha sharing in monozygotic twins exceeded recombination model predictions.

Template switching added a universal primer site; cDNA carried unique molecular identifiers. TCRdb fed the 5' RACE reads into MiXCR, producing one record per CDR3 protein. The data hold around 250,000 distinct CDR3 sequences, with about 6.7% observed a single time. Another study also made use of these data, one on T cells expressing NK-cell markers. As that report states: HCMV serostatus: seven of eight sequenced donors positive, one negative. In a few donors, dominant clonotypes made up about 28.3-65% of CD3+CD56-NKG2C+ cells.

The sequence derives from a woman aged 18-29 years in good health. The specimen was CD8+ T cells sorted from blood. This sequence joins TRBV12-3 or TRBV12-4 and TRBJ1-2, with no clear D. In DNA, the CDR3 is TGTGCCAGCAGTATGACCTCTAACTATGGCTACACCTTC. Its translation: CASSMTSNYGYTF.